The next 4 T cell receptor beta chains were all read from a single sample in a study of OX40 agonist ivuxolimab in advanced cancers. Assay: immunoSEQ multiplex PCR; the TCRdb copy retains only in-frame clones and omits some. The sample carries 79,000 or so clones, about 89% recorded once. The specimen comprised CD4+ or CD8+ T cells sorted from blood, sampled in a trial of the OX40 agonist ivuxolimab. The receptor source for this set is an adult with an advanced solid tumor such as melanoma, head and neck, liver or kidney cancer.

The chain combines TRBV4-1 with TRBJ2-2, with no clear D. The CDR3 length is 16 residues. Germline V gene lookup returns CDR1 MGHRA and CDR2 YSYEKL. The V and J ends lost 2 bases and 8 bases respectively, with 18 bases between them. The CDR3 spells CASSQSLVQVWGELFF. In DNA, the CDR3 is TGCGCCAGCAGCCAATCTCTTGTCCAGGTCTGGGGGGAGCTGTTTTTT.

To note about this clone: Other DNA variants within this sample encode the same CDR3. The CDR3 DNA follows: TGTGCCAGCAGCCCAGGTGGGAGCTCCTACGAGCAGTACTTC. Translation: CASSPGGSSYEQYF. V gene TRBV11-2 combines with J gene TRBJ2-7, with a possible D match to TRBD2 (5 bases). This CDR3 is built from 14 residues. Germline CDR1 and CDR2: SGHAT and FQNNGV. Trimming shortened V by 5 bases and J by 0 bases, and 11 bases separated the two germline ends. The full variable domain, completed using reference TRBV11-2 and TRBJ2-7, is EAGVAQSPRYKIIEKRQSVAFWCNPISGHATLYWYQQILGQGPKLLIQFQNNGVVDDSQLPKDRFSAERLKGVDSTLKIQPAKLEDSAVYLCASSPGGSSYEQYFGPGTRLTVT.

This chain joins TRBV30 and TRBJ2-5; D is uncertain. There are 13 residues in the CDR3. CDR1 is GTSNPN, CDR2 SVGIG, per germline (reference sequence). V lost 0 bases, J lost 5 bases, and 10 bases lay in between. DNA for the CDR3: TGTGCCTGGAGTGTACCTGGGGTTGAGACCCAGTACTTC. This gives the protein CAWSVPGVETQYF.

The chain employs TRBV20-1 and TRBJ2-5, with D maybe TRBD2 (6 bases). The CDR3 runs to 11 residues. From germline, CDR1 is DFQATT and CDR2 SNEGSKA (reference sequence). Here the CDR3 DNA reads TGCAGCGCGGAGGGCCTAGAGACCCAGTACTTC. Its translation: CSAEGLETQYF.